A selection of T cell receptor beta chains follows, all from one sample in a study of blood T cell repertoires in COVID-19. The assay was immunoSEQ multiplex PCR, and TCRdb's table has in-frame clones only and misses some. The sample contains 150,000 to 200,000 clones, more than 75% of which appear only once. Sequences were obtained from peripheral blood. The receptors originated from a person aged 65 to 79 with COVID-19, enrolled during active disease. The CDR3 runs from the conserved cysteine through the conserved F or W.

j_call v_call cdr3_aa
TRBJ1-1 TRBV12-5 CASGFGTRAEAFF
TRBJ2-5 TRBV6-6 CASSYLGAEQETQYF
TRBJ2-7 TRBV28 CASSTRLAGTYEQYF
TRBJ1-1 TRBV12-3/TRBV12-4 CASSRDSSTEAFF
TRBJ1-1 TRBV19 CASSIWGDTEAFF
TRBJ2-6 TRBV6-5 CASQAGSGANVLTF
TRBJ2-7 TRBV10-3 CAISDQRQGLTYEQYF
TRBJ1-5 TRBV28 CASIRGQGIFQPQHF
TRBJ2-5 TRBV7-2 CASSLVFRGRGETQYF
TRBJ1-1 TRBV12-3/TRBV12-4 CASIGMNTEAFF